The entry that follows covers one T cell receptor beta chain sequence. This specimen belongs to a study of T cells in Graves' hyperthyroidism and ophthalmopathy. RNA transcripts served as the template for amplifying TCR beta CDR3 regions. Researchers ran a first-round RT-PCR on the TCR CDR3 using the HTBI primer set. Each CDR3 protein is one row after TCRdb ran MiXCR on the multiplex PCR reads. The repertoire consists of some 740,000 distinct CDR3 sequences, with 14% occurring once and the leading ten covering about 10%. The sequence came from a woman between 18 and 29 years old with Graves' hyperthyroidism. The material sequenced was blood.

The CDR3 sequence: CSARAQWEQFF. The CDR3 DNA follows: TGCAGTGCTAGAGCCCAATGGGAGCAGTTCTTC. This chain uses TRBV20-1 with TRBJ2-1; D is undetermined. Deletions cut 1 base from V and 10 bases from J, with 8 bases between. The CDR3 runs to 11 residues. Germline values: CDR1 DFQATT, CDR2 SNEGSKA (reference sequence).